This entry lists 29 T cell receptor beta chains sequenced from one sample in a study of T-cell reconstitution after alpha-beta-depleted transplantation in children. This sample's TCRbeta library carried unique molecular identifier barcodes. TCRdb re-analysed the PCR reads in MiXCR, keeping a single row per CDR3 protein. The sample has approximately 1,000,000 distinct CDR3 sequences, roughly 29% seen once; the top ten hold about 28%. Sample: PBMCs, mostly from graft donor cells, taken 360 days after TCRalphabeta/CD19-depleted stem cell transplant. The receptor source for this set is a boy in the first two years of life who had a stem cell transplant for SCID, so the T cells may come from the graft donor.

The genes are TRBV5-1 and TRBJ2-3; D gene ambiguous. V lost 0 bases to trimming and J lost 0 bases, with 14 bases between them. The germline V gene encodes CDR1 SGHRS and CDR2 YFSETQ. The CDR3 loop spans 17 amino acids. CDR3: CASSLGLSTSSTDTQYF. The CDR3 DNA follows: TGCGCCAGCAGCTTGGGCTTGAGTACATCTAGCACAGATACGCAGTATTTT.

This chain links TRBV10-3 with TRBJ1-5, with TRBD1 matching over 9 bases. With 6 bases clipped from V and 4 bases from J, the junction kept 7 bases outside the gene matches. CDR3 size: 15 residues. CDR1 and CDR2 (germline): ENHRY, SYGVKD. In nucleotides, the CDR3 is TGTGCCATCAGGGGGGGGACAGGGTCTAATCAGCCCCAGCATTTT. It encodes CAIRGGTGSNQPQHF.

The V call is TRBV6-1, the J call TRBJ2-6; 8 bases agree with TRBD1. Germline-derived CDR1 and CDR2 are MNHNS and SASEGT. Trimming took 5 bases from V and 4 from J; bases not matched to a gene: 13. The CDR3 is 18 amino acids. CDR3: CASSKRTGMGSGANVLTF. The CDR3, as DNA: TGTGCCAGCAGTAAACGGACAGGGATGGGCTCCGGGGCCAACGTCCTGACTTTC.

This clonotype was seen only a few times. Since a much larger clone is just one base distant, this may be a read error. The chain joins TRBV12-3 or TRBV12-4 to TRBJ2-1, with D unresolved. This CDR3 region has 13 residues. V was pared by 2 bases and J by 4 bases, with 6 bases between. The CDR3 loop reads CASSLRRYNEQFF. For the CDR3, the DNA is TGTGCCAGCAGTTTAAGGCGATACAATGAGCAGTTCTTC.

This clonotype was counted a few times. This rearrangement joins TRBV6-1 to TRBJ2-5; the D is unclear. The CDR3 contains 17 residues. V was clipped by 1 base and J by 2 bases, with 17 bases between them. Germline V gives CDR1 MNHNS, CDR2 SASEGT. The CDR3 region has the DNA TGTGCCAGCAGTGAAGGTGCCGGGTCCCGTTCTCAAGAGACCCAGTACTTC. It encodes CASSEGAGSRSQETQYF.

The J gene is TRBJ1-2, the V gene TRBV14, with 11 bases matching TRBD1. The V and J ends lost 4 bases and 4 bases, in that order; junction bases with no gene match: 8. Germline V gives CDR1 SGHDN, CDR2 FVKESK. The CDR3 loop spans 16 amino acids. CDR3 loop: CASSRSGTGGFYGYTF. DNA of the CDR3: TGTGCCAGCAGCCGGTCCGGGACAGGGGGTTTCTATGGCTACACCTTC.

This clonotype came up a few times. This sequence joins TRBV10-3 and TRBJ1-5; D gene ambiguous. With 2 bases removed from V and 0 bases from J, the gap between germline ends came to 14 bases. This CDR3 is built from 17 residues. Per the germline V gene, CDR1 is ENHRY and CDR2 is SYGVKD. CDR3 amino acids: CAISERQAADSNQPQHF. In DNA form, the CDR3 reads TGTGCCATCAGTGAGCGTCAGGCGGCCGATAGCAATCAGCCCCAGCATTTT.

This chain joins TRBV29-1 and TRBJ2-3; D remains unclear. This CDR3 has 12 residues. V was pared by 6 bases and J by 6 bases, with 13 bases between. Germline lookup yields CDR1 SQVTM and CDR2 ANQGSEA. This CDR3 reads CSVRSVGDTQYF. DNA for the CDR3: TGCAGCGTCCGTTCGGTGGGTGATACGCAGTATTTT.

The rearrangement joins TRBV10-3 to TRBJ2-1; D may be TRBD2 (5 bases). This CDR3 comprises 13 residues. The V end lost 6 bases, the J end lost 3 bases, and 9 bases lay between the germline ends. The germline gives CDR1 ENHRY, CDR2 SYGVKD. The CDR3 region is CAISGSDYNEQFF. The CDR3 coding sequence is TGTGCCATCAGCGGTAGCGACTACAATGAGCAGTTCTTC.

The chain recombines TRBV10-3 with TRBJ1-5, with D tentatively TRBD1 (6 bases). The CDR3 is made up of 15 amino acids. Germline V CDR1 and CDR2: ENHRY, SYGVKD. V was shortened by 11 bases and J by 2 bases, with 19 bases between the two germline ends. CDR3 nucleotide sequence: TGTGCCTCCGGGGGCGGACAGCGGGGCAATCAGCCCCAGCATTTT. This encodes CASGGGQRGNQPQHF.

CDR3 protein: CASSSGLATAYNEQFF. CDR3 DNA: TGTGCCAGCAGCTCGGGACTAGCGACCGCCTACAATGAGCAGTTCTTC. The V and J genes are TRBV7-9 and TRBJ2-1, with 10 positions matching TRBD2. Germline V gene lookup returns CDR1 SEHNR and CDR2 FQNEAQ (reference sequence). This CDR3 is 16 amino acids long. After removal of 4 bases from V and 2 bases from J, the junction contained 5 bases not matched to a gene.

On this clonotype: This CDR3 is missing its conserved last phenylalanine or tryptophan, likely due to a read error. The J gene is TRBJ2-3, the V gene TRBV9, with a possible D match to TRBD2 (6 bases). V was shortened by 3 bases and J by 0 bases, with 17 bases between the two germline ends. The CDR3 has 17 residues. CDR1 is SGDLS, CDR2 YYNGEE, per germline. The CDR3 sequence is CASSGPSALTSTDTQYS. The CDR3 coding sequence is TGTGCCAGCAGCGGTCCTAGCGCCCTCACCAGCACAGATACGCAGTATTCT.

The V call is TRBV7-2, the J call TRBJ2-3; 8 nucleotides line up with TRBD1. J lost 7 bases, V lost 5 bases, and 11 bases had no gene match. The V gene's germline CDR1 is SGHTA and CDR2 FQGNSA. The CDR3 loop spans 15 amino acids. The CDR3 DNA is TGTGCCAGCAGCCCTTCAAGACAGGGGTTGAATACGCAGTATTTT. Residues: CASSPSRQGLNTQYF.

This clonotype was counted a few times. V usage is TRBV5-1 and J usage is TRBJ1-1; 8 nucleotides align to TRBD1. This CDR3 is 17 amino acids long. CDR1 and CDR2 from the germline V gene are SGHRS and YFSETQ. Germline trimming cut 4 bases from V and 0 bases from J; bases unmatched to any gene: 11. Here the CDR3 DNA reads TGCGCCAGCAGCCGGGGGAGGACAGGGAGGTTGAACACTGAAGCTTTCTTT. Translation: CASSRGRTGRLNTEAFF.

This clonotype was counted a few times. This rearrangement joins TRBV15 to TRBJ1-6; tentatively, D is TRBD1 (5 bases). CDR1 is LNHNV and CDR2 is YYDKDF in the germline V gene (reference sequence). This CDR3 region has 16 residues. Deletions cut 0 bases from V and 6 bases from J, with 12 bases between. The CDR3 nucleotides read TGTGCCACCAGCAGAGATCAGGGTGGCGGTAATTCACCCCTCCACTTT. This translates into CATSRDQGGGNSPLHF.

This clonotype showed up just a few times. The V gene is TRBV10-3, the J gene TRBJ2-7; D remains ambiguous. The CDR3 consists of 11 residues. The germline gives CDR1 ENHRY, CDR2 SYGVKD. V was clipped by 8 bases and J by 0 bases, with 5 bases between them. The CDR3 DNA follows: TGTGCCATCGGACCCTCCTACGAGCAGTACTTC. Translating it yields CAIGPSYEQYF.

In this sample, this clonotype turned up once. CDR3 in amino acids: CASTGTAVQPQHF. DNA for the CDR3: TGTGCCAGTACGGGGACAGCGGTACAGCCCCAGCATTTT. The genes are TRBV19 and TRBJ1-5; the match to TRBD1 covers 7 bases. Per the germline V gene, CDR1 is LNHDA and CDR2 is SQIVND (reference sequence). Trimming took 7 bases from V and 7 from J; bases not matched to a gene: 7. The CDR3 sequence is 13 residues long.

DNA of the CDR3: TGTGCCAGCAGTCGTTACCGGGACAGGGAGGGTGGCTACACCTTC. This translates into CASSRYRDREGGYTF. V and J are TRBV27 and TRBJ1-2; 9 bases line up with TRBD1. Germline values: CDR1 MNHEY, CDR2 SMNVEV (reference sequence). This CDR3 is built from 15 residues. Trimming at V came to 5 bases and at J to 7 bases, leaving 11 bases not matched to a gene.

This clonotype has ten or more counts. The chain employs TRBV20-1 and TRBJ2-1; 7 nucleotides line up with TRBD2. The CDR3 has 13 amino acids. Germline trimming cut 5 bases from V and 5 bases from J; bases unmatched to any gene: 6. CDR1 is DFQATT, CDR2 SNEGSKA, per germline (reference sequence). The DNA of the CDR3 is TGCAGTGCTGAAAGAGGACTAGACAATGAGCAGTTCTTC. It translates to CSAERGLDNEQFF.

The genes are TRBV5-1 and TRBJ2-3; TRBD2 agrees at 7 bases. Trimming at V came to 0 bases and at J to 0 bases, leaving 4 bases not matched to a gene. Germline CDR1 SGHRS, CDR2 YFSETQ. This CDR3 has 16 amino acids. CDR3 amino acids: CASSLGWRGSTDTQYF. The CDR3 DNA reads TGCGCCAGCAGCTTGGGATGGCGGGGGAGCACAGATACGCAGTATTTT.

This clonotype was recorded a few times. This chain connects TRBV5-1 to TRBJ1-1; TRBD1 aligns across 7 bases. Germline CDR1 SGHRS, CDR2 YFSETQ. This CDR3 is built from 16 residues. J lost 0 bases, V lost 1 base, and 6 bases had no gene match. The CDR3 DNA reads TGCGCCAGCAGCTTGCGACAGGGAAATTTGAACACTGAAGCTTTCTTT. It translates to CASSLRQGNLNTEAFF.

This clonotype was seen repeatedly, ten times or more. The J gene is TRBJ2-3, the V gene TRBV5-1; D is unclear. Between the trimmed V and J ends, which lost 0 bases and 5 bases, there was a span of 10 bases. The CDR3 totals 14 residues. Per the germline V gene, CDR1 is SGHRS and CDR2 is YFSETQ. The CDR3 protein is CASSLEVLGDTQYF. The CDR3 DNA sequence: TGCGCCAGCAGCTTGGAAGTCCTCGGAGATACGCAGTATTTT.

The V call is TRBV2, the J call TRBJ2-7; 7 bases agree with TRBD1. V trimming: 5 bases; J trimming: 5 bases; junction bases outside the gene matches: 18. Germline CDR1 SNHLY, CDR2 FYNNEI. This CDR3 has 17 residues. CDR3 DNA sequence: TGTGCCAGCAGTTGGGACAGCAGCCCACGGAGTTTCCACGAGCAGTACTTC. Its protein is CASSWDSSPRSFHEQYF.

This clonotype came up many times. V is TRBV4-1 and J is TRBJ2-3, with D unclear. This CDR3 region has 13 residues. Germline lookup yields CDR1 MGHRA and CDR2 YSYEKL. V lost 1 base to trimming and J lost 5 bases, with 7 bases between them. The CDR3 DNA follows: TGCGCCAGCAGCCAAGTGGGCCTAGATACGCAGTATTTT. Translation: CASSQVGLDTQYF.

This chain links TRBV27 with TRBJ2-3; a weak D match, TRBD2 (6 bases). The CDR3 spans 16 residues. The V gene lost 5 bases and the J gene lost 0 bases, with 15 bases spanning the gap. Germline V lookup: CDR1 MNHEY, CDR2 SMNVEV (reference sequence). The CDR3 DNA sequence: TGTGCCAGCAGTGCCTGGGGGGTATCGAGCACAGATACGCAGTATTTT. Protein: CASSAWGVSSTDTQYF.

This chain uses TRBV7-9 with TRBJ2-3; D is uncertain. Germline V CDR1 and CDR2: SEHNR, FQNEAQ (reference sequence). CDR3 length equals 13 residues. Trimming cost V 5 bases and J 5 bases, with 11 bases left between them. The CDR3 nucleotides read TGTGCCAGCAGCGCCTCGGGTCAAGATACGCAGTATTTT. Amino acids: CASSASGQDTQYF.

The chain couples TRBV28 to TRBJ2-3, with D possibly matching TRBD2 (6 bases). With 7 bases removed from V and 4 bases from J, the gap between germline ends came to 21 bases. Germline V lookup: CDR1 MDHEN, CDR2 SYDVKM. The CDR3 loop spans 16 amino acids. The CDR3 sequence: CASTLAFAGRPDTQYF. The CDR3 DNA reads as TGTGCCAGCACCTTGGCTTTTGCGGGGCGCCCAGATACGCAGTATTTT.

The V and J genes are TRBV11-2 and TRBJ2-7, with a weak D call TRBD1 (6 bases). Per germline, CDR1 SGHAT and CDR2 FQNNGV. Trimming took off 2 bases at V and 4 bases at J, with 15 bases between the two ends. The length of the CDR3 is 15 residues. The CDR3 spells CASSLRPTQGYEQYF. In DNA, the CDR3 is TGTGCCAGCAGCTTACGCCCAACTCAGGGGTACGAGCAGTACTTC.

The J gene is TRBJ1-1, the V gene TRBV28; 7 bases fit TRBD1. The trim removed 6 bases at V and 4 bases at J, leaving 11 bases unmatched. Germline V gene lookup returns CDR1 MDHEN and CDR2 SYDVKM. The CDR3 consists of 15 residues. The CDR3 DNA sequence: TGTGCCAGCAGAGCCCCAGGGGGTTGGGCCACTGAAGCTTTCTTT. Translated: CASRAPGGWATEAFF.